One sample yielded the 10 T cell receptor beta chains listed below, sequenced in a study of T cell responses to AZD1222 COVID-19 vaccine (dated by TCRdb to about 2021). To prepare the library, the immunoSEQ multiplex PCR assay was applied. What TCRdb holds here is the immuneACCESS table cut down to in-frame rearrangements. Part of the clones is not present; checked against another copy, under half of the missing clones reflect an unresolved V gene, and the others are unexplained. The sample table holds tens of thousands of clones, of which 87% were seen once. Roughly 2.5% of the sample comes from the top ten. The time point label here, explained by the study, means: about 28 days (+/-7) after the second vaccine dose. Source: peripheral blood, taken 28 days after the second AZD1222 dose. The receptors come from an adult who received the AZD1222 COVID-19 vaccine.

The table lists this clone with a few counts. J is TRBJ2-1 and V is TRBV4-2; no reliable D call. Germline lookup yields CDR1 LGHNA and CDR2 YNFKEQ. The V end lost 1 base, the J end lost 7 bases, and 2 bases lay between the germline ends. The CDR3 has 11 amino acids. DNA for the CDR3: TGTGCCAGCAGCCAAGTTAATGAGCAGTTCTTC. This gives the protein CASSQVNEQFF.

The V call is TRBV28, the J call TRBJ1-1; D remains ambiguous. This CDR3 is built from 14 residues. V shed 3 bases and J shed 6 bases, with 14 bases lying between them. Looked up from germline, CDR1 is MDHEN and CDR2 is SYDVKM. DNA for the CDR3: TGTGCCAGCAGTTTGGACGGACTAAAAGCTGAAGCTTTCTTT. Protein product: CASSLDGLKAEAFF.

The V and J genes are TRBV11-2 and TRBJ1-3; D is undetermined. The germline CDR1 and CDR2 sequences are SGHAT and FQNNGV. This CDR3 comprises 15 residues. The germline V and J ends were trimmed by 1 base and 0 bases, with 7 bases remaining between them. As DNA, the CDR3 is TGTGCCAGCAGCTTAGGACGGGCCTCTGGAAACACCATATATTTT. Protein sequence: CASSLGRASGNTIYF.

CDR3 in amino acids: CAWRGRVNTEAFF. CDR3 bases: TGTGCCTGGAGGGGACGGGTGAACACTGAAGCTTTCTTT. The V gene is TRBV30, the J gene TRBJ1-1; tentative D call: TRBD1 (5 bases). V lost 3 bases and J lost 0, with 8 bases in between. The CDR3 runs to 13 residues. Germline CDR1 and CDR2: GTSNPN and SVGIG (reference sequence).

The chain recombines TRBV30 with TRBJ2-2; 8 nucleotides align to TRBD2. Germline CDR1 reads GTSNPN; CDR2 reads SVGIG (reference sequence). CDR3 length equals 15 residues. V lost 0 bases and J lost 5; bases outside the gene matches: 5. CDR3 in DNA: TGTGCCTGGAGTGTGGCCAGCGGGAGAACCGGGGAGCTGTTTTTT. Encoded protein: CAWSVASGRTGELFF.

The rearrangement uses TRBV2 and TRBJ1-1, with D perhaps TRBD1 (5 bases). The germline CDR1 and CDR2 sequences are SNHLY and FYNNEI. Trimming stripped 0 bases from V and 1 base from J, with 9 bases between. The CDR3 loop spans 15 amino acids. CDR3 DNA: TGTGCCAGCAGTGAAGCAGGGGTCGGGAACACTGAAGCTTTCTTT. Translation: CASSEAGVGNTEAFF.

The chain carries TRBV5-1 and TRBJ2-7, with 9 bases that match TRBD2. J gave up 7 bases and V 0 bases, and 11 bases lay outside the gene matches. In germline, CDR1 is SGHRS, CDR2 YFSETQ. CDR3 length equals 16 residues. The CDR3 DNA reads as TGCGCCAGCAGCTTGGAGGCTAGCGGGAAAGTGGGGGAGCAGTACTTC. Translated: CASSLEASGKVGEQYF.

As to this clone: Distinct nucleotide sequences in the sample also encode this CDR3. The chain employs TRBV6-1 and TRBJ1-5; 10 bases agree with TRBD1. The CDR3 sequence is 14 residues long. Per the germline V gene, CDR1 is MNHNS and CDR2 is SASEGT. The trim removed 3 bases at V and 7 bases at J, leaving 3 bases unmatched. The CDR3 sequence: CASSETGGGQPQHF. The CDR3 DNA is TGTGCCAGCAGTGAGACAGGGGGCGGCCAGCCCCAGCATTTT.

The gene calls are TRBV5-1 and TRBJ1-2; D might be TRBD1 (5 bases). The V gene lost 2 bases and the J gene lost 2 bases, with 13 bases spanning the gap. The CDR3 runs to 15 residues. Germline assignment: CDR1 SGHRS and CDR2 YFSETQ. The chain's CDR3 is CASSFSGGANYGYTF. CDR3 nucleotides: TGCGCCAGCAGCTTTAGCGGGGGAGCGAACTATGGCTACACCTTC.

V usage is TRBV2 and J usage is TRBJ2-5; 11 bases are shared with TRBD2. The CDR3 runs 16 residues. With V trimmed by 4 bases and J by 2 bases, 6 bases remained unmatched. CDR1 is SNHLY, CDR2 FYNNEI, per germline. CDR3: CASSGTSGPIQETQYF. CDR3 in DNA: TGTGCCAGCAGTGGGACTAGCGGGCCGATACAAGAGACCCAGTACTTC.